The source of this T cell receptor (beta chain) is a study of cytomegalovirus exposure and HLA in healthy donors. General study results and limits: The study designated about 180 TCR beta chains cytomegalovirus-associated.

Points on this clone: Its specificity is not known.

The PCR used 60 Vbeta and 13 Jbeta primers. TCRdb's table, derived via immunoSEQ multiplex PCR, lists solely in-frame clones and lacks some. The sample has about 64,000 clones, over 70% seen once. Trimming took off 2 bases at V and 7 bases at J, with 20 bases between the two ends. Germline V gene data show CDR1 as SEHNR and CDR2 as FQNEAQ (reference sequence). This CDR3 is built from 16 residues. The sample taken for sequencing was PBMCs. This receptor was obtained from a male donor in good health and CMV-seropositive. The chain combines TRBV7-9 with TRBJ1-2; no firm D call. CDR3 nucleotides: TGTGCCAGCAGCTTACTAACGTCAGGCTCGTCTTTTGGCTACACCTTC. Translating it yields CASSLLTSGSSFGYTF.